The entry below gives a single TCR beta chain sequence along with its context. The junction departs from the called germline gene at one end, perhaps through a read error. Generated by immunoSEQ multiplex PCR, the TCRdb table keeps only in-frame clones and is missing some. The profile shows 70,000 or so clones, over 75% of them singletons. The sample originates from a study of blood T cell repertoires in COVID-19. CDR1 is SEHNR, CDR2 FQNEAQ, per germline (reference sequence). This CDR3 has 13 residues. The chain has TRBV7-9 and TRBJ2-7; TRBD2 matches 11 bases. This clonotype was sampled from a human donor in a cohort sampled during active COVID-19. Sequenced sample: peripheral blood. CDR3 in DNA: TGTGCCAGCAGCGTAGCGGGAGGGCACGAGCAGTACTTC. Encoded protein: CASSVAGGHEQYF.